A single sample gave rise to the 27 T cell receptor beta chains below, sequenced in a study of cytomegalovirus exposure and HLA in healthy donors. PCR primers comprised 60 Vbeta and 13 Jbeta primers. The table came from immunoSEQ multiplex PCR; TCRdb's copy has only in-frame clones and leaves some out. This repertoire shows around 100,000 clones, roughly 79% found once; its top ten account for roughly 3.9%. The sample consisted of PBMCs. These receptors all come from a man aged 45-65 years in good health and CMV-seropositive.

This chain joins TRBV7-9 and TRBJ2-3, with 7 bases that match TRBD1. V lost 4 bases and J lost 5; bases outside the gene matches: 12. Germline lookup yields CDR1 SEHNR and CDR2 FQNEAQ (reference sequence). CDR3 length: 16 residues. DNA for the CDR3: TGTGCCAGCAGCTCGTTCGAGGGGGCGCAGAAAGATACGCAGTATTTT. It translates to CASSSFEGAQKDTQYF.

CDR3 coding DNA: TGTGCCAGCAGCTTAGCTGCCGGACTAGCGGGAGGGCCTGGAAATGAGCAGTTCTTC. Its protein product is CASSLAAGLAGGPGNEQFF. V is TRBV7-9 and J is TRBJ2-1, with 15 nucleotides matching TRBD2. This CDR3 is built from 19 residues. Germline V lookup: CDR1 SEHNR, CDR2 FQNEAQ (reference sequence). V lost 0 bases, J lost 7 bases, and 10 bases stayed unmatched.

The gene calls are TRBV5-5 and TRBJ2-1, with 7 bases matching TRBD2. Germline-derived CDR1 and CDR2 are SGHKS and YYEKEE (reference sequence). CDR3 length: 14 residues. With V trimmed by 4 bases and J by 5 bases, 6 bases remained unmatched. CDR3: CASSSGTVNNEQFF. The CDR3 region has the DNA TGTGCCAGCAGCAGCGGGACCGTCAACAATGAGCAGTTCTTC.

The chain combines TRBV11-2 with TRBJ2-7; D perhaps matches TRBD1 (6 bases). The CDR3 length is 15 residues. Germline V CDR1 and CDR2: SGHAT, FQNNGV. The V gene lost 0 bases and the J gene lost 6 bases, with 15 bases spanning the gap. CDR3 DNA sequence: TGTGCCAGCAGCTTAGATAGGGCAGGGGTTCTCGAGCAGTACTTC. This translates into CASSLDRAGVLEQYF.

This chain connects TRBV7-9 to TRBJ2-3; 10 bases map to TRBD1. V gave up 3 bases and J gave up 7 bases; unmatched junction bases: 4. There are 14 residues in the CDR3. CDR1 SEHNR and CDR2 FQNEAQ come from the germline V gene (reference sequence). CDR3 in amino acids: CASSLGQGRYTQYF. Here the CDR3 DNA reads TGTGCCAGCAGCTTGGGACAGGGGAGATATACGCAGTATTTT.

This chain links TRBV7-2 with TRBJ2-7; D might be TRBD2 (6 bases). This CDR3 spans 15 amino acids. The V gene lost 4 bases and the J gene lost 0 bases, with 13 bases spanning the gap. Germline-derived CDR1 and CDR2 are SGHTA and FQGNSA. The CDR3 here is CASSSGGGFSYEQYF. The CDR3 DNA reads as TGTGCCAGCAGCTCAGGTGGGGGGTTCTCCTACGAGCAGTACTTC.

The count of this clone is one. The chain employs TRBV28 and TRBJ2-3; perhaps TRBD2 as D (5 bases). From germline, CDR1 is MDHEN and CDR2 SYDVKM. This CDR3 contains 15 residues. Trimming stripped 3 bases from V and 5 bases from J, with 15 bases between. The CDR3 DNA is TGTGCCAGCAGTTTTAGGGCTAGCTCCAAAGATACGCAGTATTTT. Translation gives CASSFRASSKDTQYF. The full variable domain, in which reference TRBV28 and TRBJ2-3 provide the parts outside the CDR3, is DVKVTQSSRYLVKRTGEKVFLECVQDMDHENMFWYRQDPGLGLRLIYFSYDVKMKEKGDIPEGYSVSREKKERFSLILESASTNQTSMYLCASSFRASSKDTQYFGPGTRLTVL.

The CDR3 coding sequence is TGCGCCAGCAGCTTGGATTCTGGGGGCATGGACATTCAGTACTTC. Encoded protein: CASSLDSGGMDIQYF. The rearrangement links TRBV5-1 to TRBJ2-4; a weak D match, TRBD1 (6 bases). Germline CDR1 reads SGHRS; CDR2 reads YFSETQ. This CDR3 region has 15 residues. The ends were cut back, 0 bases at V and 8 bases at J, with 15 bases in the middle.

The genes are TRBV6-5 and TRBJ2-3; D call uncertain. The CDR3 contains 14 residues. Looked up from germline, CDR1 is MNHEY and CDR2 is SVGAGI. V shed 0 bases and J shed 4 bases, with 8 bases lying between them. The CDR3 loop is CASSYSLDPDTQYF. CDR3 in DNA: TGTGCCAGCAGTTACTCCCTAGATCCAGATACGCAGTATTTT.

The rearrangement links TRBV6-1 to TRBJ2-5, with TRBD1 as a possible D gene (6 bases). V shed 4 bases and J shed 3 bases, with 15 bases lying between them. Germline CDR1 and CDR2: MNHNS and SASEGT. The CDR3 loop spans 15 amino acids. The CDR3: CASSGLEGGEETQYF. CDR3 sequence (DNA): TGTGCCAGCAGTGGCTTGGAAGGGGGAGAAGAGACCCAGTACTTC.

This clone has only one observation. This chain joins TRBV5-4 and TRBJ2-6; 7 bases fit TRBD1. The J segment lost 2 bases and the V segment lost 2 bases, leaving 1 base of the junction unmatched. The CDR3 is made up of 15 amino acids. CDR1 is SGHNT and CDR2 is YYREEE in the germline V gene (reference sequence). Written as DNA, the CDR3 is TGTGCCAGCAGCTTAGGGGGCGCTGGGGCCAACGTCCTGACTTTC. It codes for CASSLGGAGANVLTF.

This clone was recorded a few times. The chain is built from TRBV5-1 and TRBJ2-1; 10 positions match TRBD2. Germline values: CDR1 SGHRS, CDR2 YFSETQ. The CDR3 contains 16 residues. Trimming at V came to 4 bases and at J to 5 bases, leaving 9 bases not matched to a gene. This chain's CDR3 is CASSPWGSGRHNEQFF. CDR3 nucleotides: TGCGCCAGCAGCCCCTGGGGTAGCGGGAGGCACAATGAGCAGTTCTTC.

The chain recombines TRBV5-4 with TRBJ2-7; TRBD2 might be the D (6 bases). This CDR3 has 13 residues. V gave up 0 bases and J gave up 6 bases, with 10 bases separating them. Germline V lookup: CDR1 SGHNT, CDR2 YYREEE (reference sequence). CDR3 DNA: TGTGCCAGCAGCTTGGCAGGACTAAGCGAGCAGTACTTC. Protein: CASSLAGLSEQYF.

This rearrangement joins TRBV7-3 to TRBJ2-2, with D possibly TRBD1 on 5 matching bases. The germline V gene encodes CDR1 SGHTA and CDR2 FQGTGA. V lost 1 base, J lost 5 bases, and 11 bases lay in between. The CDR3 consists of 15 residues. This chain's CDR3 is CASSLRARGTGELFF. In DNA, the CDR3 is TGTGCCAGCAGCTTAAGGGCTAGGGGTACCGGGGAGCTGTTTTTT.

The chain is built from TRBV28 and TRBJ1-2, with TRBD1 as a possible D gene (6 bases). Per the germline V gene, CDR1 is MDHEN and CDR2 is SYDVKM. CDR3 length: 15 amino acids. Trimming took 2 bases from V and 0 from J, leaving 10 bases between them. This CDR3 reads CASSLMAGANYGYTF. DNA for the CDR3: TGTGCCAGCAGTTTAATGGCAGGGGCTAACTATGGCTACACCTTC.

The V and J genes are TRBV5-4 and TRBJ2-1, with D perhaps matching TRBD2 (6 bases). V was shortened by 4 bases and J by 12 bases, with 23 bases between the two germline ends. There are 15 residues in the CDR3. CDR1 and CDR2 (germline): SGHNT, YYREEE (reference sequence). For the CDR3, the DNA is TGTGCCAGCAGCCAGGCCGGGACTCCCTTGCAGGGGCAGTTCTTC. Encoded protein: CASSQAGTPLQGQFF.

The CDR3 sequence: CASSTDSEAFF. The CDR3 nucleotides are TGTGCCAGCAGTACGGACAGTGAAGCTTTCTTT. The J gene is TRBJ1-1, the V gene TRBV6-5; weak D call: TRBD1 (6 bases). Germline V gene data show CDR1 as MNHEY and CDR2 as SVGAGI. The CDR3 totals 11 residues. V gave up 5 bases and J gave up 7 bases, with 8 bases separating them.

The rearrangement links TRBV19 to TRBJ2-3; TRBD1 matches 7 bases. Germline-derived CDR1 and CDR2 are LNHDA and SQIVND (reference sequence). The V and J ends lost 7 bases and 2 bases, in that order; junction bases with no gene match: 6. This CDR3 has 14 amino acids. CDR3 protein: CASTRDRITDTQYF. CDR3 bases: TGTGCCAGTACTCGGGACAGAATCACAGATACGCAGTATTTT.

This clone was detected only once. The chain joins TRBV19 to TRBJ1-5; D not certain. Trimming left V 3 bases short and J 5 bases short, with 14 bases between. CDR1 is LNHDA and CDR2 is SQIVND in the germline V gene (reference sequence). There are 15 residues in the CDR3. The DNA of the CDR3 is TGTGCCAGTAGTATGGAGGGCGCCTATGATCAGCCCCAGCATTTT. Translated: CASSMEGAYDQPQHF.

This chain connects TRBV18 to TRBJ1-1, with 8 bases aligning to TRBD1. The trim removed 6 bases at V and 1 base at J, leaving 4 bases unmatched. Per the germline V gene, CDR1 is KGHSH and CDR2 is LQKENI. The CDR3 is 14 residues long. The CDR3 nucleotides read TGTGCCAGCTCCCTAACAGGGGGGAACACTGAAGCTTTCTTT. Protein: CASSLTGGNTEAFF.

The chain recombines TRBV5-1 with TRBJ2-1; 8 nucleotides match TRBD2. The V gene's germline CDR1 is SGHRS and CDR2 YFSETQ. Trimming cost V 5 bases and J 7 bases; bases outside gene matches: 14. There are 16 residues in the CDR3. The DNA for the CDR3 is TGCGCCAGCAGTCAATCGGGACTAGGGGATGGTAATGAGCAGTTCTTC. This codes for CASSQSGLGDGNEQFF.

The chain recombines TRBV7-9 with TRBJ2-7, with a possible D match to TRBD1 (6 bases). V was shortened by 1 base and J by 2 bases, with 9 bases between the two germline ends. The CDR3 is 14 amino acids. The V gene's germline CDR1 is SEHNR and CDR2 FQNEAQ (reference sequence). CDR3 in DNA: TGTGCCAGCAGCTTAGTCCAGGGGACCTACGAGCAGTACTTC. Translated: CASSLVQGTYEQYF. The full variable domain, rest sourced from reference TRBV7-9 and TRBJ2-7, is DTGVSQNPRHKITKRGQNVTFRCDPISEHNRLYWYRQTLGQGPEFLTYFQNEAQLEKSRLLSDRFSAERPKGSFSTLEIQRTEQGDSAMYLCASSLVQGTYEQYFGPGTRLTVT.

The CDR3 DNA is TGCGCCAGCAGCTTGGGGGGCAGCCCACAAGAGACCCAGTACTTC. It yields the protein CASSLGGSPQETQYF. This sequence joins TRBV5-1 and TRBJ2-5; D might be TRBD1 (5 bases). The CDR3 runs 15 residues. In germline, CDR1 is SGHRS, CDR2 YFSETQ. Trimming left V 0 bases short and J 2 bases short, with 11 bases between.

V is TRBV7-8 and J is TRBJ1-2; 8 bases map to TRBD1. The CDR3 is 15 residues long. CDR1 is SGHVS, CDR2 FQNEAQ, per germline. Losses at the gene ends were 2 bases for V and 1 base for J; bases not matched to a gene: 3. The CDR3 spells CASSLRTGLNYGYTF. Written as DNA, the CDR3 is TGTGCCAGCAGCTTAAGGACAGGGCTTAACTATGGCTACACCTTC. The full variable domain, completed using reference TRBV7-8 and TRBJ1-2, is GAGVSQSPRYKVAKRGQDVALRCDPISGHVSLFWYQQALGQGPEFLTYFQNEAQLDKSGLPSDRFFAERPEGSVSTLKIQRTQQEDSAVYLCASSLRTGLNYGYTFGSGTRLTVV.

The CDR3 coding sequence is TGTGCCAGCAGTTCCTATAGCGGGAGAGGTACCGGGGAGCTGTTTTTT. Translated, it gives CASSSYSGRGTGELFF. This chain uses TRBV27 with TRBJ2-2, with 9 positions matching TRBD2. The trim removed 4 bases at V and 5 bases at J, leaving 8 bases unmatched. CDR1 and CDR2 (germline): MNHEY, SMNVEV (reference sequence). The CDR3 spans 16 residues.

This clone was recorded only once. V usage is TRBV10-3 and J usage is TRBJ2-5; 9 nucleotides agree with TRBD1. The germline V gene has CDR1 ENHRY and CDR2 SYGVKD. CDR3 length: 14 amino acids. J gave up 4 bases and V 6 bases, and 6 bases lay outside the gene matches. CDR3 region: CAISPGTGTETQYF. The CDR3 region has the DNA TGTGCCATCAGCCCCGGGACAGGGACAGAGACCCAGTACTTC.

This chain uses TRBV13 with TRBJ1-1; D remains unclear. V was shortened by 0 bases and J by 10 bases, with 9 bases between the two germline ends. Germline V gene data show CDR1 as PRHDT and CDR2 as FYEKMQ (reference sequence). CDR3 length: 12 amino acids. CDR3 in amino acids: CASSLGRPGAFF. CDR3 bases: TGTGCCAGCAGCTTAGGCAGGCCAGGAGCTTTCTTT.